This T cell receptor (beta chain) was sequenced for a study of blood T cell repertoires in COVID-19. Study as a whole: Spain, Italy and the United States supplied samples that represented acute and convalescent COVID-19. PBMCs, B-cell-depleted T cells, or T cells were the source of the cDNA or gDNA that made up the material.

Germline V gives CDR1 LNHDA, CDR2 SQIVND (reference sequence). The CDR3 has 13 residues. Trimming removed 3 bases at V and 2 bases at J, with 5 bases between. Original processing methods: Amplifying reference gene primers gave estimates of nucleated cell counts. Here immunoSEQ multiplex PCR was the method, and the copy in TCRdb shows in-frame clones only, minus some. From that table come the V and J calls and clone size; the DNA was used to work out D and trimming. This table holds approximately 41,000 clones, 81% found once. The sequenced material came from peripheral blood. The source of this sequence is a man aged 35-49 years with active or convalescent COVID-19. The chain links TRBV19 to TRBJ1-5; no clear D gene. CDR3 nucleotides: TGTGCCAGTAGTATCAATGGCAATCAGCCCCAGCATTTT. Encoded protein: CASSINGNQPQHF.